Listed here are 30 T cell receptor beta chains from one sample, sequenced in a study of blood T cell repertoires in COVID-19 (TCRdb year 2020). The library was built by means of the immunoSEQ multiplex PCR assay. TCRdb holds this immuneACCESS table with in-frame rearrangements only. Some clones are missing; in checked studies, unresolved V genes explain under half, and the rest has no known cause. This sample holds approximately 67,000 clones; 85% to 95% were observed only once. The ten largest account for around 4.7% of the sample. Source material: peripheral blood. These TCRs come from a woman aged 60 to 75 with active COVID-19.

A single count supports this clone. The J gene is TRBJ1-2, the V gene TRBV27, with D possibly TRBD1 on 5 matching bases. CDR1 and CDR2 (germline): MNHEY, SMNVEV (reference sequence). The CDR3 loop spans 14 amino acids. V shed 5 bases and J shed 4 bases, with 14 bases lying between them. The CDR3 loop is CASSPRQGTYGYTF. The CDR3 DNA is TGTGCCAGCAGTCCCCGGCAGGGCACCTATGGCTACACCTTC.

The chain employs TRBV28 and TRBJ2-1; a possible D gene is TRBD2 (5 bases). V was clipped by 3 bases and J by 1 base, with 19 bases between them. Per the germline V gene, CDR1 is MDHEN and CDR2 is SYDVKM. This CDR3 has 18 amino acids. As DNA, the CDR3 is TGTGCCAGCAGTTTTAAATGGGTATGGGCGGGTTCCTACAATGAGCAGTTCTTC. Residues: CASSFKWVWAGSYNEQFF.

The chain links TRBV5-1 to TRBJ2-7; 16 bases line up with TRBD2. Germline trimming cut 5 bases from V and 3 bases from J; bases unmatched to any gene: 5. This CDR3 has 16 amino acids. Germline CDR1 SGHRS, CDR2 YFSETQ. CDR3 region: CASREGLAGGRYEQYF. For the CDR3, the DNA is TGCGCCAGCAGAGAGGGACTAGCGGGAGGGCGCTACGAGCAGTACTTC.

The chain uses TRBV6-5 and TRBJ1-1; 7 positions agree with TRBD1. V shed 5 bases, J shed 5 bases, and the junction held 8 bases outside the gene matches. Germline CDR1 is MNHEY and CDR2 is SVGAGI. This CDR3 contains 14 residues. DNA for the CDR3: TGTGCCAGCAGTCCTCAGGGGGTCTTGACTGAAGCTTTCTTT. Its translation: CASSPQGVLTEAFF.

CDR3 nucleotides: TGTGCCAGCAGCCAAGTCGGCAGGTGGGCAGATACGCAGTATTTT. The encoded protein is CASSQVGRWADTQYF. The chain carries TRBV3-1 (or the pseudogene TRBV3-2) and TRBJ2-3; no definite D call. V was clipped by 1 base and J by 4 bases, with 12 bases between them. Per the germline V gene, CDR1 is LGHDT and CDR2 is YNNKEL (reference sequence). The CDR3 sequence is 15 residues long.

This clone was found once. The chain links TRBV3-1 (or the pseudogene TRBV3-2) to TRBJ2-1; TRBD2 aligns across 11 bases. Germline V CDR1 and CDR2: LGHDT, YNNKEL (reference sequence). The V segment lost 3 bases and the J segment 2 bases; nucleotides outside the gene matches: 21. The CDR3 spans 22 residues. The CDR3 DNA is TGTGCCAGCAGCCAGATTGGGGTTTATAGCGGGAGGGCGAGGTTAGCCTACAATGAGCAGTTCTTC. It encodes CASSQIGVYSGRARLAYNEQFF.

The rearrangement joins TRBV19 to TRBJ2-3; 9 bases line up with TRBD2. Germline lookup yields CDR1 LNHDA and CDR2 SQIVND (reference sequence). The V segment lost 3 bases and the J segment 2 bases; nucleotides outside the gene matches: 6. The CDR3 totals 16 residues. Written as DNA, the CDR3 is TGTGCCAGTAGTATTCCTAGCGGGGTAAACACAGATACGCAGTATTTT. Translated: CASSIPSGVNTDTQYF.

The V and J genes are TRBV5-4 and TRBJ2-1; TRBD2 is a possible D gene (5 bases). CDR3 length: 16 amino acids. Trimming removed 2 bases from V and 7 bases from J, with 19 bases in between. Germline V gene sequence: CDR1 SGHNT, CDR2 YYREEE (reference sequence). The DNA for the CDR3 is TGTGCCAGCAGCTTCTCTCCCAGCGGTTCAGGAAATGAGCAGTTCTTC. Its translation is CASSFSPSGSGNEQFF.

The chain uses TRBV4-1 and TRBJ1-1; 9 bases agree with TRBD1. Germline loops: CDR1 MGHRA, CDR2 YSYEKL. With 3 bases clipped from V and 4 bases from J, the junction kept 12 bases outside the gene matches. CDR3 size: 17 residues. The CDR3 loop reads CASSQGDRVWVTTEAFF. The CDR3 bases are TGCGCCAGCAGCCAGGGGGACAGGGTGTGGGTTACCACTGAAGCTTTCTTT.

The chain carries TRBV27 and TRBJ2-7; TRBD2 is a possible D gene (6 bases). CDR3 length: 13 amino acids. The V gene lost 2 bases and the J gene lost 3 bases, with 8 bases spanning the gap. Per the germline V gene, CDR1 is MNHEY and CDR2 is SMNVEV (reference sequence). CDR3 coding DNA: TGTGCCAGCAGTTTACGGGAGAGCTACGAGCAGTACTTC. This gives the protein CASSLRESYEQYF.

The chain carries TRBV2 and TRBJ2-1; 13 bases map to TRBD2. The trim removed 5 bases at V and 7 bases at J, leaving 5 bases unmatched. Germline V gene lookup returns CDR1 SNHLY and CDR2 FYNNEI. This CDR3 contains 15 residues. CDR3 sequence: CASSYQGLAGNEQFF. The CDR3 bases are TGTGCCAGCAGTTATCAGGGACTAGCGGGGAATGAGCAGTTCTTC.

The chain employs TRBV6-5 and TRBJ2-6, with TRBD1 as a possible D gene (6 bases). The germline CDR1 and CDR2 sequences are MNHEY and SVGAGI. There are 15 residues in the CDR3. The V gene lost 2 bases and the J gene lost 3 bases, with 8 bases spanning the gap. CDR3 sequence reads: CASSYRGSGANVLTF. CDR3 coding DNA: TGTGCCAGCAGTTACAGGGGGAGTGGGGCCAACGTCCTGACTTTC.

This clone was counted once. CDR3 residues: CASSLVAGPPTDTQYF. CDR3 DNA: TGTGCCAGCAGCTTAGTGGCGGGACCCCCCACAGATACGCAGTATTTT. The chain carries TRBV11-2 and TRBJ2-3; D is possibly TRBD2 (6 bases). The CDR3 loop spans 16 amino acids. The V end lost 1 base, the J end lost 2 bases, and 13 bases lay between the germline ends. Germline values: CDR1 SGHAT, CDR2 FQNNGV. Together with reference TRBV11-2 and TRBJ2-3, the CDR3 gives the full variable domain: EAGVAQSPRYKIIEKRQSVAFWCNPISGHATLYWYQQILGQGPKLLIQFQNNGVVDDSQLPKDRFSAERLKGVDSTLKIQPAKLEDSAVYLCASSLVAGPPTDTQYFGPGTRLTVL.

The CDR3 region has the DNA TGTGCCAGCAGCCAAGGTCCCGAGTATAGCAATCAGCCCCAGCATTTT. It is translated as CASSQGPEYSNQPQHF. This chain uses TRBV4-2 with TRBJ1-5; no clear D gene. The germline V gene has CDR1 LGHNA and CDR2 YNFKEQ. The CDR3 is 16 amino acids. V dropped 1 base and J dropped 0 bases, with 10 bases sitting between them.

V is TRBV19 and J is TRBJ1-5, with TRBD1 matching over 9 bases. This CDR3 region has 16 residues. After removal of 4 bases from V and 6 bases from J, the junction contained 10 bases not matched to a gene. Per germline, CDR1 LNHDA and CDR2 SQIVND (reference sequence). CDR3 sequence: CASSNFPQGAIQPQHF. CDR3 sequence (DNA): TGTGCCAGTAGTAATTTCCCACAGGGGGCTATTCAGCCCCAGCATTTT. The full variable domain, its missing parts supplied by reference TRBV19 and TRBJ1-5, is DGGITQSPKYLFRKEGQNVTLSCEQNLNHDAMYWYRQDPGQGLRLIYYSQIVNDFQKGDIAEGYSVSREKKESFPLTVTSAQKNPTAFYLCASSNFPQGAIQPQHFGDGTRLSIL.

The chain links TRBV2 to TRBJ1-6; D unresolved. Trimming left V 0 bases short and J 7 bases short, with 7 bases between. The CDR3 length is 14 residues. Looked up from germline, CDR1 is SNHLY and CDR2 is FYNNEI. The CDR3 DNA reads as TGTGCCAGCAGTGAAGCGCGTTTGAATTCACCCCTCCACTTT. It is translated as CASSEARLNSPLHF.

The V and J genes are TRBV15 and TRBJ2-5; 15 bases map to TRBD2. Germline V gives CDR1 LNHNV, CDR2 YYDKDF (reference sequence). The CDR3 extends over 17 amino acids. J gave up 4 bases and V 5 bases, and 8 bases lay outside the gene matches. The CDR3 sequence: CATSSWTSGRAGETQYF. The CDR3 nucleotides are TGTGCCACCAGCTCTTGGACTAGCGGGAGGGCCGGAGAGACCCAGTACTTC.

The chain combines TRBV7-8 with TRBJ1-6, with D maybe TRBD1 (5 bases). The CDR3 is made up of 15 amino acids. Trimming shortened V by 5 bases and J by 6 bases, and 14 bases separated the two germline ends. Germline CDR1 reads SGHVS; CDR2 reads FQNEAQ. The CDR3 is CASSLEGPTNSPLHF. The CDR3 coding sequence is TGTGCCAGCAGCCTAGAGGGGCCGACTAATTCACCCCTCCACTTT.

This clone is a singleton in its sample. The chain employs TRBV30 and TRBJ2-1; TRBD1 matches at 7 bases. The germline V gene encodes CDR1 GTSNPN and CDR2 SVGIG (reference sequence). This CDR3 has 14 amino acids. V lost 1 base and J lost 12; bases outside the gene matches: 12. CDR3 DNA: TGTGCCTGGAGTGGTGGGACAGACCTAGGCGGGCAGTTCTTC. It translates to CAWSGGTDLGGQFF.

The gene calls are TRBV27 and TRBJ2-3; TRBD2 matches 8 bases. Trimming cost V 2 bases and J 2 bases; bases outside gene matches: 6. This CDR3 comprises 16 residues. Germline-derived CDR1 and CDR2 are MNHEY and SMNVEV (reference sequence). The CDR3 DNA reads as TGTGCCAGCAGTTTAAGACGGGGGGGTATCACAGATACGCAGTATTTT. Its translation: CASSLRRGGITDTQYF.

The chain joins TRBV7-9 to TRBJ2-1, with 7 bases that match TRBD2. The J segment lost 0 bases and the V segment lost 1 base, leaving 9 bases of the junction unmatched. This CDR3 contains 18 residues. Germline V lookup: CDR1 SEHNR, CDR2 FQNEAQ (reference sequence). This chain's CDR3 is CASSLVLAAISSYNEQFF. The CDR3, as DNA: TGTGCCAGCAGCTTAGTTCTAGCGGCTATTAGCTCCTACAATGAGCAGTTCTTC. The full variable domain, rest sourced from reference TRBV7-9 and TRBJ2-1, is DTGVSQNPRHKITKRGQNVTFRCDPISEHNRLYWYRQTLGQGPEFLTYFQNEAQLEKSRLLSDRFSAERPKGSFSTLEIQRTEQGDSAMYLCASSLVLAAISSYNEQFFGPGTRLTVL.

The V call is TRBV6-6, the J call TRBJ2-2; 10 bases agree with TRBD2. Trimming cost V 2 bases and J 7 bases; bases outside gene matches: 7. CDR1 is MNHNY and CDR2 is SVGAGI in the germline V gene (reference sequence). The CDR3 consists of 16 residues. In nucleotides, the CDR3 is TGTGCCAGCAGTTACCGTCCTAGCGGGAGAGGCGGGGAGCTGTTTTTT. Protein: CASSYRPSGRGGELFF.

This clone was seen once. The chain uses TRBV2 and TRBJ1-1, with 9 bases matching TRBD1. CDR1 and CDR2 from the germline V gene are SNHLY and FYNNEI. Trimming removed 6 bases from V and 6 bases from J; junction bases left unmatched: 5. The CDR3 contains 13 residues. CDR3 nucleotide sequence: TGTGCCAGCAGGAGGACAGGGGTCTCTGAAGCTTTCTTT. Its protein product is CASRRTGVSEAFF.

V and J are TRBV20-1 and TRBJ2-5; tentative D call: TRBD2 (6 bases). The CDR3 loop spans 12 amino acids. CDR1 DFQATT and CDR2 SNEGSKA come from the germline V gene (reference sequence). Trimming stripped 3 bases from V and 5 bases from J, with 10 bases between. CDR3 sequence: CSASDGGETQYF. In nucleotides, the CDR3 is TGCAGTGCTAGTGATGGAGGGGAGACCCAGTACTTC.

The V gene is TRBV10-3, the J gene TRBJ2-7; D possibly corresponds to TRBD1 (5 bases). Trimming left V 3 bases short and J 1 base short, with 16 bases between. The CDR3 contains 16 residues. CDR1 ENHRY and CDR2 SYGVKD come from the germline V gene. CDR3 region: CAISEGLGAVSYEQYF. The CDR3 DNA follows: TGTGCCATCAGTGAAGGGTTAGGGGCGGTATCCTACGAGCAGTACTTC.

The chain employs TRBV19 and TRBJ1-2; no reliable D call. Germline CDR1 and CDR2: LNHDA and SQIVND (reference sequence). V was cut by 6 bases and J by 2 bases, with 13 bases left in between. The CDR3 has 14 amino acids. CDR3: CASSLAPSNYGYTF. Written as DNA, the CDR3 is TGTGCCAGTAGCCTCGCTCCTAGCAACTATGGCTACACCTTC.

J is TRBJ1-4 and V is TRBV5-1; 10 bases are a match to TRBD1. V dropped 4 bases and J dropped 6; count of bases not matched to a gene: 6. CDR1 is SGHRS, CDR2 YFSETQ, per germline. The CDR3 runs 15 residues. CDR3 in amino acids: CASSNSGQGHEKLFF. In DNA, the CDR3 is TGCGCCAGCAGCAATTCGGGACAGGGGCATGAAAAACTGTTTTTT.

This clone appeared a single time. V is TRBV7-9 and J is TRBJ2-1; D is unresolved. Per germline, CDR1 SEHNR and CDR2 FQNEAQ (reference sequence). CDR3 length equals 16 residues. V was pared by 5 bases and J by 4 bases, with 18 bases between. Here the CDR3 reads CASSPRSQPEYNEQFF. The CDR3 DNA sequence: TGTGCCAGCAGCCCCCGGAGTCAACCCGAGTACAATGAGCAGTTCTTC.

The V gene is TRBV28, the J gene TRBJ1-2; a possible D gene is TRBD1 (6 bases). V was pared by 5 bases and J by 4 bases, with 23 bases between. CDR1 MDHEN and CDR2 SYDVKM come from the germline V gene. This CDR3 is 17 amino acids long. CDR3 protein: CASSPELLPRTAYGYTF. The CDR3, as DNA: TGTGCCAGCAGTCCGGAATTACTTCCCCGGACAGCCTATGGCTACACCTTC.

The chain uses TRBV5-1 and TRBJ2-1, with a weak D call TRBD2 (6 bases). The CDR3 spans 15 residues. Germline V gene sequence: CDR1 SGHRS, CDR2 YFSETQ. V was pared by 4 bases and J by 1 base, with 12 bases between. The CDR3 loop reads CASSRAGRSYNEQFF. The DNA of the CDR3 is TGCGCCAGCAGCCGGGCGGGGCGGTCCTACAATGAGCAGTTCTTC.